This TCR beta chain emerged from a study of blood T cell repertoires in COVID-19. Study overall: COVID-19 samples from acute and convalescent phases originated in the United States, Italy and Spain. PBMCs, B-cell-depleted T cells, or T cells were the source of the cDNA or gDNA that made up the material.

The table came from immunoSEQ multiplex PCR; TCRdb's copy has only in-frame clones and leaves some out. This table holds fewer than 500,000 clones, over 85% found once. This clone was seen only a few times. Germline CDR1 LNHDA, CDR2 SQIVND (reference sequence). The CDR3 contains 15 residues. The germline V and J ends were trimmed by 3 bases and 1 base, with 9 bases remaining between them. Seattle's cohort entered during active infection and was followed longitudinally. The origin of this receptor is a man younger than 30 with COVID-19, enrolled during active disease. What was sequenced was peripheral blood. The rearrangement joins TRBV19 to TRBJ2-2; D uncertain. CDR3: CASSIQALNTGELFF. In nucleotides, the CDR3 is TGTGCCAGTAGTATTCAGGCCTTGAACACCGGGGAGCTGTTTTTT.